A single sample is the source of the 18 T cell receptor beta chains below, sequenced in a study of T cells after yellow fever vaccination. TCRdb independently ran MiXCR on the 5' RACE reads; one entry per CDR3 protein. The repertoire holds around 65,000 distinct CDR3 sequences, with 5.9% as singletons. The source was CD4+ T cells sorted from PBMCs, collected about 2 weeks after the first yellow fever vaccination. The receptors come from a man aged 18 to 30 who received the YFV17D yellow fever vaccine.

In the case of this clonotype: A much larger clone is a single base away; this may be a read error. The V and J genes are TRBV6-2 or TRBV6-3 and TRBJ2-3; D might be TRBD1 or TRBD2, each matching 5 bases. Looked up from germline, CDR1 is MNHEY and CDR2 is SVGEGT. The CDR3 covers 15 residues. Trimming left V 2 bases short and J 8 bases short, with 17 bases between. The CDR3 spells CASSYRGRESSTQYF. CDR3 in DNA: TGTGCCAGCAGTTACAGGGGCAGGGAGAGTAGTACGCAGTATTTT.

In its sample, this clonotype was seen many times. The rearrangement uses TRBV3-1 and TRBJ1-4; D is unclear. This CDR3 contains 14 residues. V lost 2 bases and J lost 7, with 11 bases in between. Germline V lookup: CDR1 LGHDT, CDR2 YNNKEL (reference sequence). CDR3 in DNA: TGTGCCAGCAGCCAAATGGGAAGAGGTGAAAAACTGTTTTTT. The encoded protein is CASSQMGRGEKLFF. The variable domain in full, completed from reference TRBV3-1 and TRBJ1-4, reads DTAVSQTPKYLVTQMGNDKSIKCEQNLGHDTMYWYKQDSKKFLKIMFSYNNKELIINETVPNRFSPKSPDKAHLNLHINSLELGDSAVYFCASSQMGRGEKLFFGSGTQLSVL.

This clonotype has more than one count but fewer than ten. The rearrangement uses TRBV7-6 and TRBJ1-1, with TRBD1 as a possible D gene (5 bases). Germline V CDR1 and CDR2: SGHVS, FNYEAQ. CDR3 length equals 14 residues. V lost 6 bases and J 4 bases, leaving 15 bases between the germline ends. CDR3: CASSPGTRGTEAFF. CDR3 in DNA: TGTGCCAGCAGTCCAGGGACCCGAGGCACTGAAGCTTTCTTT.

Many counts were recorded for this clonotype. The chain couples TRBV2 to TRBJ2-2; 9 bases line up with TRBD1. This CDR3 has 16 amino acids. The germline V gene encodes CDR1 SNHLY and CDR2 FYNNEI. V trimming: 0 bases; J trimming: 7 bases; junction bases outside the gene matches: 6. CDR3 region: CASSEAPQGAVGELFF. The CDR3 region has the DNA TGTGCCAGCAGTGAAGCTCCACAGGGGGCTGTCGGGGAGCTGTTTTTT.

This clonotype appeared many times. The chain is built from TRBV10-3 and TRBJ1-5; tentative D call: TRBD1 (6 bases). Per the germline V gene, CDR1 is ENHRY and CDR2 is SYGVKD. V gave up 10 bases and J gave up 5 bases, with 15 bases separating them. This CDR3 spans 13 amino acids. CDR3: CATRNRADQPQHF. The CDR3, as DNA: TGTGCCACCCGGAACAGGGCTGATCAGCCCCAGCATTTT.

The DNA of the CDR3 is TGTGCCACCACCCAAGGTCCCACCTTGGGGTCATACAATGAGCAGTTCTTC. It translates to CATTQGPTLGSYNEQFF. The gene calls are TRBV3-1 and TRBJ2-1, with D hard to call. CDR3 size: 17 residues. CDR1 is LGHDT and CDR2 is YNNKEL in the germline V gene (reference sequence). Between the trimmed V and J ends, which lost 10 bases and 4 bases, there was a span of 26 bases.

In its sample, this clonotype was seen many times. The chain employs TRBV5-1 and TRBJ2-1; the D gene is possibly TRBD2 (5 bases). Trimming removed 4 bases from V and 6 bases from J, with 11 bases in between. The CDR3 is made up of 13 amino acids. Germline lookup yields CDR1 SGHRS and CDR2 YFSETQ. The CDR3 region has the DNA TGCGCCAGCAGCGGATCGGGGTCCAATGAGCAGTTCTTC. This translates into CASSGSGSNEQFF. Drawing the rest from reference TRBV5-1 and TRBJ2-1, the complete variable domain is KAGVTQTPRYLIKTRGQQVTLSCSPISGHRSVSWYQQTPGQGLQFLFEYFSETQRNKGNFPGRFSGRQFSNSRSEMNVSTLELGDSALYLCASSGSGSNEQFFGPGTRLTVL.

This clonotype was detected only once. The chain uses TRBV3-1 and TRBJ2-7; the match to TRBD1 covers 11 bases. Trimming at V came to 11 bases and at J to 6 bases, leaving 18 bases not matched to a gene. The CDR3 contains 16 residues. Germline-derived CDR1 and CDR2 are LGHDT and YNNKEL (reference sequence). CDR3 DNA: TGTGCCTCCACCCAAGGCTCGGGGACAGGGGGTTCCGAGCAGTACTTC. Residues: CASTQGSGTGGSEQYF.

This clonotype was found many times. The rearrangement joins TRBV29-1 to TRBJ2-1; no firm D call. In germline, CDR1 is SQVTM, CDR2 ANQGSEA. Between the trimmed V and J ends, which lost 6 bases and 7 bases, there was a span of 22 bases. The CDR3 is 15 residues long. The CDR3 nucleotides are TGCAGCGTCTCCCATTCGGGTTGGCTGGGGAATGAGCAGTTCTTC. Its translation: CSVSHSGWLGNEQFF.

This clonotype was seen ten or more times. The V gene is TRBV18, the J gene TRBJ2-5; D possibly corresponds to TRBD2 (5 bases). CDR3 length: 14 residues. Trimming stripped 4 bases from V and 4 bases from J, with 13 bases between. Germline CDR1 and CDR2: KGHSH and LQKENI. The CDR3 DNA reads TGTGCCAGCTCACGCACCGAGGGATCAGAGACCCAGTACTTC. Residues: CASSRTEGSETQYF.

This clonotype was seen ten or more times. At one of its ends the junction is not consistent with the germline gene, which may arise from a read error. The chain combines TRBV29-1 with TRBJ2-3, with 8 bases matching TRBD1. The germline gives CDR1 SQVTM, CDR2 ANQGSEA. The CDR3 is made up of 14 amino acids. The DNA for the CDR3 is TGTAGCGTGGCAGGGGGCGCGGGCACAGATACGCAGTATTTT. Amino acids: CSVAGGAGTDTQYF.

The table lists this clonotype with many counts. V and J are TRBV4-1 and TRBJ1-1; D gene uncertain. This CDR3 is 16 amino acids long. Germline V gene sequence: CDR1 MGHRA, CDR2 YSYEKL. With 1 base removed from V and 0 bases from J, the gap between germline ends came to 12 bases. The CDR3 loop is CASSQVWVRMNTEAFF. The CDR3 region has the DNA TGCGCCAGCAGCCAAGTATGGGTCAGGATGAACACTGAAGCTTTCTTT.

This clonotype was seen at least ten times. The genes are TRBV6-5 and TRBJ1-1; D is unclear. Germline V gene sequence: CDR1 MNHEY, CDR2 SVGAGI. The CDR3 is 13 residues long. Deletions cut 6 bases from V and 5 bases from J, with 13 bases between. DNA for the CDR3: TGTGCCAGCAGACTACCACAAACAACTGAAGCTTTCTTT. Its translation: CASRLPQTTEAFF.

This clonotype has a count of ten or more. CDR3 loop: CSARSGGGANVLTF. CDR3 bases: TGCAGTGCTAGGAGCGGGGGAGGGGCCAACGTCCTGACTTTC. The chain has TRBV20-1 and TRBJ2-6, with TRBD2 matching over 8 bases. The CDR3 runs to 14 residues. Germline V gene lookup returns CDR1 DFQATT and CDR2 SNEGSKA (reference sequence). J gave up 4 bases and V 3 bases, and 2 bases lay outside the gene matches.

This clonotype was seen many times. The chain carries TRBV5-1 and TRBJ2-2; unclear D gene. Trimming stripped 0 bases from V and 1 base from J, with 7 bases between. The CDR3 has 15 residues. CDR1 is SGHRS and CDR2 is YFSETQ in the germline V gene. CDR3 coding DNA: TGCGCCAGCAGCTTGGTGAGACAGAACACCGGGGAGCTGTTTTTT. Amino acid sequence: CASSLVRQNTGELFF. Full variable domain (rest looked up from reference TRBV5-1 and TRBJ2-2): KAGVTQTPRYLIKTRGQQVTLSCSPISGHRSVSWYQQTPGQGLQFLFEYFSETQRNKGNFPGRFSGRQFSNSRSEMNVSTLELGDSALYLCASSLVRQNTGELFFGEGSRLTVL.

This clonotype came up many times. The gene calls are TRBV7-3 and TRBJ2-7; no clear D. Germline CDR1 and CDR2: SGHTA and FQGTGA. The CDR3 loop spans 16 amino acids. V was cut by 5 bases and J by 3 bases, with 20 bases left in between. Written as DNA, the CDR3 is TGTGCCAGCAGCCCCAGCAGGAGTACCGATCGCTACGAGCAGTACGTC. Protein sequence: CASSPSRSTDRYEQYV.

This chain links TRBV5-4 with TRBJ2-3; 7 bases map to TRBD2. V shed 4 bases and J 2 bases; nucleotides not matched to a gene: 13. The CDR3 extends over 17 amino acids. Germline V gene lookup returns CDR1 SGHNT and CDR2 YYREEE (reference sequence). DNA for the CDR3: TGTGCCAGCAGCGCGAAGCCCAGCGGGGAGTACACAGATACGCAGTATTTT. Translation: CASSAKPSGEYTDTQYF. The whole variable domain, filled in from reference TRBV5-4 and TRBJ2-3, reads ETGVTQSPTHLIKTRGQQVTLRCSSQSGHNTVSWYQQALGQGPQFIFQYYREEENGRGNFPPRFSGLQFPNYSSELNVNALELDDSALYLCASSAKPSGEYTDTQYFGPGTRLTVL.

This clonotype was counted many times. CDR3 sequence: CASSVTPLGTEAFF. Written as DNA, the CDR3 is TGTGCCAGCTCGGTAACCCCCCTGGGGACTGAAGCTTTCTTT. V usage is TRBV18 and J usage is TRBJ1-1; D is unresolved. The CDR3 is 14 amino acids. From germline, CDR1 is KGHSH and CDR2 LQKENI. V lost 6 bases, J lost 5 bases, and 16 bases lay in between.